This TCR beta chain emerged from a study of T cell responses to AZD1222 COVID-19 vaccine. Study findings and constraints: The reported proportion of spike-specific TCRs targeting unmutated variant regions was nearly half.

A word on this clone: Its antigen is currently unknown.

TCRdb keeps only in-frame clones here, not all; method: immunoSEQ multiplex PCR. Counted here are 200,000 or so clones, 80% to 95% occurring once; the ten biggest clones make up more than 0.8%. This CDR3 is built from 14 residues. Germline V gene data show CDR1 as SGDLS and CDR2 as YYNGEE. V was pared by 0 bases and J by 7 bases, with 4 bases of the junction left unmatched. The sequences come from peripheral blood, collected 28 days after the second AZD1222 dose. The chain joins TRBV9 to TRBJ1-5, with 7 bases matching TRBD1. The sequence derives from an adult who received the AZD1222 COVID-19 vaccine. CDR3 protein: CASSVGQGEQPQHF. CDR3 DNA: TGTGCCAGCAGCGTAGGACAGGGCGAACAGCCCCAGCATTTT. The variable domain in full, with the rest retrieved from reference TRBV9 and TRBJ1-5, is DSGVTQTPKHLITATGQRVTLRCSPRSGDLSVYWYQQSLDQGLQFLIQYYNGEERAKGNILERFSAQQFPDLHSELNLSSLELGDSALYFCASSVGQGEQPQHFGDGTRLSIL.